The subject of this entry is one T cell receptor beta chain. Antigen: not known. This entry belongs to a study of blood T cells in healthy people across ages. Overall study: Template switching retrieved approximately one barcoded beta molecule for each two T cells. Study observations and caveats: It was not known whether donors were CMV positive (a possible confounder of expanded clonotype changes).

J gave up 5 bases and V 6 bases, and 8 bases lay outside the gene matches. From germline, CDR1 is DFQATT and CDR2 SNEGSKA (reference sequence). CDR3 size: 13 residues. Each donor gave 9.5 to 10 milliliters of peripheral blood. Total RNA extracted from each sample amounted to at least 6 micrograms. With a J-beta primer mix and a sample-barcoded 5' primer, a second PCR ran about 7 to 11 cycles. TCRdb re-called the 5' RACE reads with MiXCR, one entry per CDR3 protein. Among about 900,000 distinct CDR3 sequences listed, around 46% were seen once. This sequence originates from a man aged 30 to 45 in good health. The chain is built from TRBV20-1 and TRBJ2-7; 9 nucleotides align to TRBD1. The sequenced sample was blood. Here the CDR3 reads CSAAQGAAHEQYF. CDR3 DNA sequence: TGCAGTGCCGCACAGGGGGCAGCCCACGAGCAGTACTTC.